This entry lists 22 T cell receptor beta chains sequenced from one sample in a study of identifying expanded T cells in peripheral blood. Data came from immunoSEQ multiplex PCR; TCRdb stores just in-frame clones and leaves some out. The data contain around 130,000 clones, less than 90% of them singletons. Sequenced: blood. Receptors originate from a person aged 18 to 70 in good health.

The chain is built from TRBV11-2 and TRBJ1-1; D is unresolved. This CDR3 contains 16 residues. Per germline, CDR1 SGHAT and CDR2 FQNNGV. Trimming took off 4 bases at V and 1 base at J, with 16 bases between the two ends. The CDR3 DNA sequence: TGTGCCAGCAGCTCCCGGGGAGCCCTGGCGAACACTGAAGCTTTCTTT. It codes for CASSSRGALANTEAFF.

The chain combines TRBV18 with TRBJ2-5; the match to TRBD2 covers 9 bases. The CDR3 is 14 residues long. Germline loops: CDR1 KGHSH, CDR2 LQKENI. Unmatched junction bases numbered 3, after V lost 5 bases and J lost 2 bases. The CDR3 loop is CASSELAGQETQYF. Here the CDR3 DNA reads TGTGCCAGCTCAGAACTAGCGGGTCAAGAGACCCAGTACTTC.

CDR3 residues: CASRGGSWHTEQFF. In DNA form, the CDR3 reads TGTGCCAGTAGGGGAGGGTCATGGCACACCGAGCAGTTCTTC. The chain joins TRBV19 to TRBJ2-1, with 7 positions matching TRBD2. V shed 6 bases, J shed 10 bases, and the junction held 12 bases outside the gene matches. The CDR3 totals 14 residues. Germline V gene lookup returns CDR1 LNHDA and CDR2 SQIVND (reference sequence).

This rearrangement joins TRBV19 to TRBJ1-3; D is unresolved. CDR1 is LNHDA, CDR2 SQIVND, per germline (reference sequence). The CDR3 has 13 residues. With 6 bases removed from V and 7 bases from J, the gap between germline ends came to 13 bases. CDR3 DNA sequence: TGTGCCAGTAGGACAATATGGTTGAACACCATATATTTT. This sequence encodes CASRTIWLNTIYF.

The chain employs TRBV5-6 and TRBJ2-5, with 9 bases identical to TRBD1. Germline V gene lookup returns CDR1 SGHDT and CDR2 YYEEEE. The J segment lost 5 bases and the V segment lost 3 bases, leaving 8 bases of the junction unmatched. The CDR3 extends over 15 amino acids. CDR3 region: CASSSPGTGSETQYF. The CDR3 DNA follows: TGTGCCAGCAGCTCCCCAGGGACAGGGAGCGAGACCCAGTACTTC.

V usage is TRBV5-1 and J usage is TRBJ2-2; D gene uncertain. The CDR3 length is 14 residues. Germline V gene data show CDR1 as SGHRS and CDR2 as YFSETQ. Trimming cost V 3 bases and J 1 base, with 7 bases left between them. CDR3 loop: CASSSPVNTGELFF. CDR3 in DNA: TGCGCCAGCAGCTCTCCCGTGAACACCGGGGAGCTGTTTTTT.

The V gene is TRBV15, the J gene TRBJ2-1; 13 nucleotides line up with TRBD2. This CDR3 spans 16 amino acids. The V segment lost 0 bases and the J segment 9 bases; nucleotides outside the gene matches: 5. Germline V lookup: CDR1 LNHNV, CDR2 YYDKDF (reference sequence). CDR3 in DNA: TGTGCCACCAGCAGAGAAGGGACTAGCGGGATAGGTGAGCAGTTCTTC. It encodes CATSREGTSGIGEQFF.

The chain has TRBV5-1 and TRBJ2-7; 7 nucleotides match TRBD1. V lost 1 base, J lost 5 bases, and 9 bases stayed unmatched. CDR1 and CDR2 (germline): SGHRS, YFSETQ. The CDR3 totals 15 residues. CDR3: CASSLISGGRHEQYF. CDR3 sequence (DNA): TGCGCCAGCAGCTTGATTTCAGGGGGTAGACACGAGCAGTACTTC. The full variable domain, completed using reference TRBV5-1 and TRBJ2-7, is KAGVTQTPRYLIKTRGQQVTLSCSPISGHRSVSWYQQTPGQGLQFLFEYFSETQRNKGNFPGRFSGRQFSNSRSEMNVSTLELGDSALYLCASSLISGGRHEQYFGPGTRLTVT.

The CDR3 loop is CASRLWVERNTGELFF. Written as DNA, the CDR3 is TGTGCCAGCAGACTTTGGGTGGAGCGGAACACCGGGGAGCTGTTTTTT. The J gene is TRBJ2-2, the V gene TRBV13; D is uncertain. The V and J ends lost 6 bases and 1 base respectively, with 15 bases between them. Germline values: CDR1 PRHDT, CDR2 FYEKMQ (reference sequence). The CDR3 has 16 residues.

The V and J genes are TRBV25-1 and TRBJ1-2, with D unresolved. V lost 7 bases and J 3 bases, leaving 15 bases between the germline ends. Germline V gene sequence: CDR1 MGHDK, CDR2 SYGVNS. The CDR3 extends over 14 amino acids. The CDR3 here is CASTPGGWDYGYTF. The CDR3 DNA reads TGTGCCAGCACCCCGGGCGGGTGGGACTATGGCTACACCTTC.

V is TRBV19 and J is TRBJ1-2; TRBD1 matches 11 bases. V was pared by 3 bases and J by 5 bases, with 8 bases of the junction left unmatched. The germline gives CDR1 LNHDA, CDR2 SQIVND (reference sequence). CDR3 length: 16 residues. The CDR3 sequence is CASSILEDRGQYGYTF. CDR3 coding DNA: TGTGCCAGTAGTATCCTCGAGGACAGGGGGCAATATGGCTACACCTTC.

The V gene is TRBV5-1, the J gene TRBJ2-1, with D possibly TRBD2 on 5 matching bases. Trimming left V 2 bases short and J 3 bases short, with 15 bases between. The CDR3 is 16 amino acids. Per germline, CDR1 SGHRS and CDR2 YFSETQ. As DNA, the CDR3 is TGCGCCAGCAGCTTTATAGAGGGAATTCGCTACAATGAGCAGTTCTTC. Protein: CASSFIEGIRYNEQFF.

J is TRBJ2-1 and V is TRBV30, with a tentative D call TRBD2 (5 bases). Trimming stripped 4 bases from V and 9 bases from J, with 13 bases between. The V gene's germline CDR1 is GTSNPN and CDR2 SVGIG (reference sequence). The CDR3 runs 12 residues. The CDR3 sequence: CAWTLTSGEQFF. In DNA form, the CDR3 reads TGTGCCTGGACCTTAACTAGTGGTGAGCAGTTCTTC.

V gene TRBV27 combines with J gene TRBJ2-5; tentatively, D is TRBD1 (5 bases). The germline V gene has CDR1 MNHEY and CDR2 SMNVEV (reference sequence). V lost 1 base and J 3 bases, leaving 6 bases between the germline ends. The CDR3 spans 13 residues. For the CDR3, the DNA is TGTGCCAGCAGTTTATGGGGCGAAGAGACCCAGTACTTC. Its protein product is CASSLWGEETQYF.

In DNA form, the CDR3 reads TGTGCCAGCAGTTTATTGGGACAGCAAGCCAAAAACATTCAGTACTTC. Translation gives CASSLLGQQAKNIQYF. The chain has TRBV28 and TRBJ2-4, with TRBD1 matching over 7 bases. The germline gives CDR1 MDHEN, CDR2 SYDVKM. The V gene end was trimmed by 1 base and the J gene end by 0 bases; junction bases not matched to a gene: 3. There are 16 residues in the CDR3. The full variable domain, rest sourced from reference TRBV28 and TRBJ2-4, is DVKVTQSSRYLVKRTGEKVFLECVQDMDHENMFWYRQDPGLGLRLIYFSYDVKMKEKGDIPEGYSVSREKKERFSLILESASTNQTSMYLCASSLLGQQAKNIQYFGAGTRLSVL.

This rearrangement joins TRBV7-2 to TRBJ2-7, with D perhaps TRBD2 (5 bases). CDR1 is SGHTA and CDR2 is FQGNSA in the germline V gene. The CDR3 is made up of 15 amino acids. The ends were cut back, 5 bases at V and 4 bases at J, with 18 bases in the middle. The CDR3 nucleotides read TGTGCCAGCAGCCCAAGTACGGGGTCGGCGTACGAGCAGTACTTC. This encodes CASSPSTGSAYEQYF.

This sequence joins TRBV9 and TRBJ1-1; 7 bases agree with TRBD1. V trimming: 1 base; J trimming: 5 bases; junction bases outside the gene matches: 5. The CDR3 is 14 residues long. Germline V gene data show CDR1 as SGDLS and CDR2 as YYNGEE. The CDR3 bases are TGTGCCAGCAGCGTATGGCAGGGGGAGACTGAAGCTTTCTTT. This sequence encodes CASSVWQGETEAFF.

This chain connects TRBV4-1 to TRBJ2-6, with D unclear. The CDR3 runs 15 residues. Trimming took 3 bases from V and 4 from J, leaving 10 bases between them. The germline V gene has CDR1 MGHRA and CDR2 YSYEKL. The CDR3 bases are TGCGCCAGCAGCCACTTGTCCTCCGGGGCCAACGTCCTGACTTTC. Encoded protein: CASSHLSSGANVLTF.

This rearrangement joins TRBV6-1 to TRBJ2-7; D is unclear. The length of the CDR3 is 12 residues. Trimming pared 1 base from V and 6 bases from J, leaving 7 bases between. Germline V gene data show CDR1 as MNHNS and CDR2 as SASEGT. Here the CDR3 DNA reads TGTGCCAGCAGTGAAGTAGTTTCCGAGCAGTACTTC. Translating gives CASSEVVSEQYF.

This chain connects TRBV5-1 to TRBJ2-3, with 7 bases identical to TRBD1. Trimming cost V 3 bases and J 9 bases; bases outside gene matches: 10. From germline, CDR1 is SGHRS and CDR2 YFSETQ. The CDR3 extends over 14 amino acids. The CDR3 DNA sequence: TGCGCCAGCAGCTCAGCGCTGACAGGGTCAACGCAGTATTTT. Protein sequence: CASSSALTGSTQYF.

The sample holds a few counts of this clone. V is TRBV30 and J is TRBJ1-2; D remains ambiguous. Germline V gene data show CDR1 as GTSNPN and CDR2 as SVGIG (reference sequence). The ends were cut back, 4 bases at V and 3 bases at J, with 9 bases in the middle. The CDR3 length is 12 residues. Here the CDR3 DNA reads TGTGCCTGGACCGTAAACGACTATGGCTACACCTTC. Its protein is CAWTVNDYGYTF.

V usage is TRBV21-1 and J usage is TRBJ2-7; no check of the table's D call, TRBD2, against the DNA was made. TRBV21-1 is tagged as a pseudogene. This CDR3 spans 14 amino acids. This chain's CDR3 is CASSKVRAPYEQYF. The CDR3 DNA reads as TGTGCCAGCAGCAAGGTAAGAGCTCCCTACGAGCAGTACTTC.